This T cell receptor (beta chain) was sequenced during a study of shared clonotypes between healthy human individuals. The CDR3 length is 13 residues. Losses at the gene ends were 4 bases for V and 3 bases for J; bases not matched to a gene: 4. Germline-derived CDR1 and CDR2 are SQVTM and ANQGSEA. Concerning this clone: The target antigen is unknown.

Findings of the study overall: Naive CD4 clonotype sharing across a few donors was roughly 5%. Richness estimates generally favored naive over memory subsets.

Assay execution proceeded at the deep level. Produced via immunoSEQ multiplex PCR; TCRdb's table is partial and in-frame only. The data contain 2 million to 2.5 million clones, roughly 90% of them seen just once; the ten biggest clones take up 0.37%. The sample taken for sequencing was naive CD4+ T cells from PBMCs. Subset defined: CD45RA+ positively selected. This chain links TRBV29-1 with TRBJ1-2, with 8 bases fitting TRBD1. This sequence originates from a man between 18 and 29 years old in good health. Some clones in this sample may be carry-over from other donors' samples. The CDR3 protein is CSVAVTGDYGYTF. CDR3 in DNA: TGCAGCGTTGCCGTGACAGGGGACTATGGCTACACCTTC. Based on the CDR3 plus reference TRBV29-1 and TRBJ1-2, the full variable domain is SAVISQKPSRDICQRGTSLTIQCQVDSQVTMMFWYRQQPGQSLTLIATANQGSEATYESGFVIDKFPISRPNLTFSTLTVSNMSPEDSSIYLCSVAVTGDYGYTFGSGTRLTVV.